What follows are 6 T cell receptor beta chains derived from one specimen sequenced in a study of human T cells and chemical hapten exposure. TCRdb fed the RACE reads into MiXCR, producing one record per CDR3 protein. The data show more than 150,000 distinct CDR3 sequences, with around 13% seen just once and approximately 1.5% held by the top ten. The time point: patch test 1, 2 weeks after DPC sensitization. This sample's treatment: therapeutic diphenylcyclopropenone sensitization with weekly scalp DPC. This material consisted of whole blood, taken in connection with sensitization to the hapten diphenylcyclopropenone (DPC). These receptors all come from a woman aged 25 to 39 with alopecia areata. Some clones in this sample may be carry-over from other donors' samples.

The sample holds many counts of this clonotype. The chain employs TRBV28 and TRBJ2-5; tentative D call: TRBD2 (6 bases). CDR1 and CDR2 (germline): MDHEN, SYDVKM. This CDR3 spans 13 amino acids. V lost 6 bases to trimming and J lost 3 bases, with 11 bases between them. Written as DNA, the CDR3 is TGTGCCAGCAGGGCGGGACTGAAAGAGACCCAGTACTTC. It specifies CASRAGLKETQYF.

The chain couples TRBV5-1 to TRBJ2-3; D remains ambiguous. Germline assignment: CDR1 SGHRS and CDR2 YFSETQ. Trimming shortened V by 0 bases and J by 2 bases, and 13 bases separated the two germline ends. CDR3 length: 16 amino acids. CDR3 nucleotide sequence: TGCGCCAGCAGCTTGGCCGTAGGCAGCTACACAGATACGCAGTATTTT. Amino acid sequence: CASSLAVGSYTDTQYF.

This clonotype has more than one count but fewer than ten. This rearrangement joins TRBV7-3 to TRBJ2-2; tentative D call: TRBD2 (6 bases). Deletions cut 5 bases from V and 6 bases from J, with 13 bases between. Germline assignment: CDR1 SGHTA and CDR2 FQGTGA. CDR3 length equals 14 residues. The chain's CDR3 is CASSPTSSAGELFF. The CDR3 nucleotides read TGTGCCAGCAGCCCGACTAGTTCCGCCGGGGAGCTGTTTTTT.

The chain uses TRBV2 and TRBJ2-2; 8 bases fit TRBD2. V lost 2 bases and J lost 6; bases outside the gene matches: 5. CDR1 and CDR2 (germline): SNHLY, FYNNEI. The CDR3 has 15 residues. In DNA form, the CDR3 reads TGTGCCAGCAGTGAAATGGGACTAGGATCCGGGGAGCTGTTTTTT. It translates to CASSEMGLGSGELFF.

This clonotype was seen at least ten times. This chain connects TRBV19 to TRBJ1-5; D may be TRBD1 (5 bases). The CDR3 runs 15 residues. Between the trimmed V and J ends, which lost 7 bases and 2 bases, there was a span of 15 bases. Germline V lookup: CDR1 LNHDA, CDR2 SQIVND (reference sequence). The CDR3 nucleotides are TGTGCCAGTACCTCAGGAGGGGCGGGCAATCAGCCCCAGCATTTT. Translation: CASTSGGAGNQPQHF.

This clonotype was seen only a few times. The J gene is TRBJ2-7, the V gene TRBV15; 8 bases align to TRBD1. The CDR3 length is 14 residues. From germline, CDR1 is LNHNV and CDR2 YYDKDF (reference sequence). Unmatched junction bases numbered 1, after V lost 0 bases and J lost 3 bases. Here the CDR3 reads CATSRDTGGYEQYF. DNA of the CDR3: TGTGCCACCAGCAGAGATACAGGGGGCTACGAGCAGTACTTC.